The sequence of this T cell receptor beta chain was determined in a study of blood T cell repertoires in COVID-19. At the level of the study: Samples came from the United States, Italy and Spain, spanning acute and convalescent COVID-19. Sample material is recorded as cDNA or gDNA derived from T cells, B-cell-depleted T cells, or PBMCs.

The V end was cut by 1 base, the J end by 4 bases, with 11 bases between. Germline CDR1 reads SQVTM; CDR2 reads ANQGSEA. This CDR3 has 14 residues. Patients from Seattle were sampled longitudinally, starting during active infection. In the source study's methods: Amplifying reference gene primers gave estimates of nucleated cell counts. The repertoire was sequenced with immunoSEQ multiplex PCR; TCRdb's copy has only in-frame clones and lacks some. The DNA was the basis for D and trimming; V, J and clone size are from that table. The sample has 150,000 to 200,000 clones, approximately 87% seen once; the top ten hold 15% to 20%.

J is TRBJ2-1 and V is TRBV29-1; D is uncertain. The TCR was taken from a person between 65 and 79 years old with COVID-19, enrolled during active disease. Sequencing used peripheral blood. The CDR3 is CSVEVRAIYNEQFF. The CDR3 nucleotides read TGCAGCGTTGAAGTGAGAGCAATTTACAATGAGCAGTTCTTC.